Listed here are 21 T cell receptor beta chains from one sample, sequenced in a study of cytomegalovirus exposure and HLA in healthy donors. Primers for the PCR totalled 60 Vbeta and 13 Jbeta. Produced via immunoSEQ multiplex PCR; TCRdb's table is partial and in-frame only. The sample contains under 200,000 clones, 60% to 80% of which appear only once. The sample was PBMCs. The source is a man aged 40-55 years in good health and CMV-seronegative.

The chain has TRBV4-3 and TRBJ2-5; 7 bases are a match to TRBD2. The V and J ends lost 6 bases and 5 bases, in that order; junction bases with no gene match: 9. The CDR3 has 14 residues. CDR1 is LGHNA, CDR2 YSLEER, per germline. The CDR3 DNA reads TGCGCCAGCAGTCGTTCTTGGGAGGGGGAGACCCAGTACTTC. Its protein product is CASSRSWEGETQYF.

This clone was recorded only once. The chain links TRBV6-5 to TRBJ1-2, with 9 bases matching TRBD1. Germline values: CDR1 MNHEY, CDR2 SVGAGI. The CDR3 runs to 14 residues. J lost 3 bases, V lost 6 bases, and 5 bases had no gene match. In DNA form, the CDR3 reads TGTGCCAGCAGAAAGACAGGGGGAGACTATGGCTACACCTTC. This sequence encodes CASRKTGGDYGYTF.

The sample holds one count of this clone. V and J are TRBV4-3 and TRBJ2-5; D is unresolved. The V gene's germline CDR1 is LGHNA and CDR2 YSLEER. V gave up 1 base and J gave up 4 bases, with 7 bases separating them. The CDR3 covers 13 residues. CDR3 in DNA: TGCGCCAGCAGCCAAGTTCTCAGAGAGACCCAGTACTTC. Translating it yields CASSQVLRETQYF.

The chain is built from TRBV11-2 and TRBJ2-5; 8 nucleotides agree with TRBD2. V was clipped by 5 bases and J by 2 bases; unmatched bases: 10. This CDR3 comprises 16 residues. Germline V CDR1 and CDR2: SGHAT, FQNNGV. CDR3: CASSLGHSGEQETQYF. The CDR3 DNA is TGTGCCAGCAGCCTGGGCCATAGCGGGGAGCAAGAGACCCAGTACTTC.

This clone was counted once. This sequence joins TRBV7-3 and TRBJ2-2, with D possibly being TRBD2 (6 bases). Germline V gene data show CDR1 as SGHTA and CDR2 as FQGTGA. Trimming took 4 bases from V and 5 from J, leaving 14 bases between them. The CDR3 has 15 residues. The chain's CDR3 is CASSSEGRGTGELFF. In DNA form, the CDR3 reads TGTGCCAGCAGCTCGGAGGGGCGGGGAACCGGGGAGCTGTTTTTT.

V is TRBV27 and J is TRBJ1-5; weak D call: TRBD1 (6 bases). This CDR3 is built from 16 residues. Germline CDR1 reads MNHEY; CDR2 reads SMNVEV (reference sequence). V was shortened by 6 bases and J by 1 base, with 16 bases between the two germline ends. CDR3 sequence reads: CASRAKGHLSNQPQHF. CDR3 nucleotides: TGTGCCAGCAGAGCGAAGGGACACCTAAGCAATCAGCCCCAGCATTTT.

The chain links TRBV6-1 to TRBJ2-7, with TRBD1 identical over 8 bases. The V segment lost 6 bases and the J segment 5 bases; nucleotides outside the gene matches: 9. The CDR3 contains 14 residues. Per germline, CDR1 MNHNS and CDR2 SASEGT. CDR3: CASSLDRGADEQYF. The DNA for the CDR3 is TGTGCCAGCAGCCTAGACAGGGGCGCGGACGAGCAGTACTTC.

The genes are TRBV7-2 and TRBJ1-5; D is perhaps TRBD1 (5 bases). There are 16 residues in the CDR3. V lost 1 base and J lost 0, with 10 bases in between. CDR1 is SGHTA, CDR2 FQGNSA, per germline. Here the CDR3 reads CASSLEWGDSNQPQHF. In DNA, the CDR3 is TGTGCCAGCAGCTTAGAATGGGGGGATAGCAATCAGCCCCAGCATTTT.

This chain uses TRBV7-2 with TRBJ2-3, with D possibly being TRBD1 (6 bases). The CDR3 contains 13 residues. The V gene's germline CDR1 is SGHTA and CDR2 FQGNSA. Trimming shortened V by 5 bases and J by 5 bases, and 11 bases separated the two germline ends. The CDR3 nucleotides are TGTGCCAGCAGCGGTCCCAGGGGAGATACGCAGTATTTT. Translated, it gives CASSGPRGDTQYF.

On this clone: In the same sample, other DNA sequences code for this CDR3. The chain links TRBV10-2 to TRBJ2-7; 9 nucleotides line up with TRBD1. This CDR3 comprises 15 residues. Trimming at V came to 5 bases and at J to 3 bases, leaving 8 bases not matched to a gene. Germline loops: CDR1 WSHSY, CDR2 SAAADI. CDR3 nucleotides: TGCGCCAGCAGTAACCCGGGACAGGGACTCTACGAGCAGTACTTC. It is translated as CASSNPGQGLYEQYF.

The rearrangement links TRBV29-1 to TRBJ2-5; D uncertain. Germline V gene lookup returns CDR1 SQVTM and CDR2 ANQGSEA. The CDR3 consists of 13 residues. Trimming took off 0 bases at V and 2 bases at J, with 7 bases between the two ends. The CDR3 DNA reads TGCAGCGTTGAAGATTTGCAGCAAGAGACCCAGTACTTC. It is translated as CSVEDLQQETQYF.

V usage is TRBV21-1 and J usage is TRBJ2-7; the table's D call of TRBD2 was not tested on the DNA. TRBV21-1 is a recognized pseudogene. The CDR3 sequence is 14 residues long. The CDR3 region has the DNA TGTGCCAGCGAGCTTAAAGATCCCCTCTACGAGCAGTACTTC. As protein: CASELKDPLYEQYF.

This clone has more than one count but fewer than ten. In DNA, the CDR3 is TGTGCCATCACCTCTCGACTAGCGGGGGGCCGCGAGCAGTACTTC. As protein: CAITSRLAGGREQYF. This chain joins TRBV10-3 and TRBJ2-7; TRBD2 matches 13 bases. This CDR3 is 15 amino acids long. V lost 7 bases to trimming and J lost 6 bases; unmatched junction nucleotides: 9. From germline, CDR1 is ENHRY and CDR2 SYGVKD.

CDR3 nucleotide sequence: TGTGCCATCGGCGGGAGGGAGGACACCGGGGAGCTGTTTTTT. Its protein product is CAIGGREDTGELFF. This sequence joins TRBV10-3 and TRBJ2-2; 9 bases align to TRBD2. Germline loops: CDR1 ENHRY, CDR2 SYGVKD. This CDR3 is 14 amino acids long. Germline trimming cut 8 bases from V and 3 bases from J; bases unmatched to any gene: 4.

The chain carries TRBV7-3 and TRBJ2-2; 8 positions agree with TRBD1. Germline V gene sequence: CDR1 SGHTA, CDR2 FQGTGA. Trimming at V came to 0 bases and at J to 1 base, leaving 7 bases not matched to a gene. This CDR3 is 18 amino acids long. The CDR3 DNA follows: TGTGCCAGCAGCTTAACGGGCAGGGGGCAACGGAACACCGGGGAGCTGTTTTTT. Its translation is CASSLTGRGQRNTGELFF. The full variable domain, in which reference TRBV7-3 and TRBJ2-2 provide the parts outside the CDR3, is GAGVSQTPSNKVTEKGKYVELRCDPISGHTALYWYRQSLGQGPEFLIYFQGTGAADDSGLPNDRFFAVRPEGSVSTLKIQRTERGDSAVYLCASSLTGRGQRNTGELFFGEGSRLTVL.

CDR3 in DNA: TGTGCCAGCAGCATCGGCGGGGGGGGGTATAGCAATCAGCCCCAGCATTTT. Protein product: CASSIGGGGYSNQPQHF. The rearrangement links TRBV27 to TRBJ1-5, with D possibly being TRBD1 (5 bases). Germline values: CDR1 MNHEY, CDR2 SMNVEV (reference sequence). The CDR3 has 17 residues. The ends were cut back, 6 bases at V and 0 bases at J, with 18 bases in the middle.

As DNA, the CDR3 is TGTGCCAGCAGCCAAGGGGGGCAAGAGACCCAGTACTTC. This sequence encodes CASSQGGQETQYF. This chain joins TRBV16 and TRBJ2-5; D perhaps matches TRBD2 (6 bases). Trimming pared 2 bases from V and 2 bases from J, leaving 6 bases between. The CDR3 runs to 13 residues. Germline loops: CDR1 KGHSY, CDR2 FQNENV.

The V call is TRBV27, the J call TRBJ2-5; a possible D gene is TRBD1 (7 bases). Matching the DNA end better, TRBJ2-7 makes the J call doubtful. Germline CDR1 reads MNHEY; CDR2 reads SMNVEV (reference sequence). This CDR3 region has 14 residues. This CDR3 reads CASTPQGRSYEQYF. Here the CDR3 DNA reads TGTGCCAGCACCCCACAGGGGAGGTCCTACGAGCAGTACTTC.

The chain has TRBV11-2 and TRBJ1-1; D unclear. CDR3 length: 15 amino acids. Trimming cost V 1 base and J 1 base, with 10 bases left between them. Germline V lookup: CDR1 SGHAT, CDR2 FQNNGV. The CDR3 DNA reads TGTGCCAGCAGCTTAGTTTTTGTACAGAACACTGAAGCTTTCTTT. Translation gives CASSLVFVQNTEAFF.

In DNA form, the CDR3 reads TGTGCCAGCTCACCGGACAGTTACTATGGCTACACCTTC. Amino acid sequence: CASSPDSYYGYTF. The V call is TRBV18, the J call TRBJ1-2; D is perhaps TRBD1 (6 bases). Per germline, CDR1 KGHSH and CDR2 LQKENI. Trimming took 3 bases from V and 3 from J, leaving 8 bases between them. The CDR3 spans 13 residues.

The chain couples TRBV27 to TRBJ2-1, with D possibly matching TRBD1 (7 bases). The CDR3 length is 14 residues. Germline V gives CDR1 MNHEY, CDR2 SMNVEV (reference sequence). Between the trimmed V and J ends, which lost 8 bases and 5 bases, there was a span of 16 bases. The CDR3 sequence: CASRQGGLNNEQFF. As DNA, the CDR3 is TGTGCCAGCCGTCAGGGGGGACTTAACAATGAGCAGTTCTTC.